The 14 T cell receptor beta chains given below trace back to one sample, sequenced in a study of technical replicates of blood from a few donors. Sequencing used immunoSEQ multiplex PCR; TCRdb keeps in-frame clones, though not all of them. The sample shows approximately 75,000 clones, around 97% of them seen only once. Material: T cells isolated from PBMCs. All receptors derive from a human donor in good health.

The chain uses TRBV7-9 and TRBJ1-1, with TRBD1 as a possible D gene (6 bases). Germline CDR1 is SEHNR and CDR2 is FQNEAQ (reference sequence). Trimming cost V 6 bases and J 5 bases, with 16 bases left between them. CDR3 size: 14 residues. The CDR3 coding sequence is TGTGCCAGCAGTTCATCAGGGGCGTGGACTGAAGCTTTCTTT. This codes for CASSSSGAWTEAFF. Complete variable domain (other parts from reference TRBV7-9 and TRBJ1-1): DTGVSQNPRHKITKRGQNVTFRCDPISEHNRLYWYRQTLGQGPEFLTYFQNEAQLEKSRLLSDRFSAERPKGSFSTLEIQRTEQGDSAMYLCASSSSGAWTEAFFGQGTRLTVV.

The genes are TRBV4-1 and TRBJ2-7; D is possibly TRBD1 (6 bases). Germline V CDR1 and CDR2: MGHRA, YSYEKL. This CDR3 region has 16 residues. Trimming removed 4 bases at V and 3 bases at J, with 19 bases between. In DNA, the CDR3 is TGCGCCAGCAGCCCTCGGATGCAGGGGTCAAACTACGAGCAGTACTTC. It codes for CASSPRMQGSNYEQYF.

This clone was counted a few times. The chain employs TRBV5-1 and TRBJ1-2; D uncertain. With 4 bases removed from V and 0 bases from J, the gap between germline ends came to 10 bases. Germline V lookup: CDR1 SGHRS, CDR2 YFSETQ. CDR3 size: 14 residues. This CDR3 is CASSIQTTNYGYTF. CDR3 nucleotide sequence: TGCGCCAGCAGCATTCAGACAACTAACTATGGCTACACCTTC.

This chain joins TRBV14 and TRBJ1-6; 7 bases are a match to TRBD1. Germline assignment: CDR1 SGHDN and CDR2 FVKESK. With V trimmed by 2 bases and J by 14 bases, 9 bases remained unmatched. The length of the CDR3 is 14 residues. CDR3 loop: CASSQSRTGLSLHF. The CDR3 bases are TGTGCCAGCAGCCAATCAAGGACAGGACTGTCCCTCCACTTT.

This sequence joins TRBV27 and TRBJ1-5; a possible D gene is TRBD1 (6 bases). The CDR3 loop spans 15 amino acids. Germline loops: CDR1 MNHEY, CDR2 SMNVEV (reference sequence). V lost 0 bases to trimming and J lost 3 bases, with 9 bases between them. This chain's CDR3 is CASSLSTGTNQPQHF. The DNA for the CDR3 is TGTGCCAGCAGTTTATCTACAGGGACCAATCAGCCCCAGCATTTT.

V is TRBV5-1 and J is TRBJ2-1; a weak D match, TRBD1 (7 bases). CDR3 length equals 20 residues. The germline gives CDR1 SGHRS, CDR2 YFSETQ. Trimming took off 3 bases at V and 4 bases at J, with 29 bases between the two ends. As DNA, the CDR3 is TGCGCCAGCAGCTCCCAGGGGGTGGTGCGCTCGACTAGTACGTACAATGAGCAGTTCTTC. It translates to CASSSQGVVRSTSTYNEQFF.

The genes are TRBV9 and TRBJ2-4, with 12 bases lining up with TRBD1. J gave up 0 bases and V 0 bases, and 7 bases lay outside the gene matches. This CDR3 spans 19 amino acids. The germline V gene encodes CDR1 SGDLS and CDR2 YYNGEE. The CDR3 DNA is TGTGCCAGCAGCGTAGGAGGGACAGGGGGCGGTCTAGCCAAAAACATTCAGTACTTC. Translating it yields CASSVGGTGGGLAKNIQYF. The complete variable domain, with remaining parts taken from reference TRBV9 and TRBJ2-4, reads DSGVTQTPKHLITATGQRVTLRCSPRSGDLSVYWYQQSLDQGLQFLIQYYNGEERAKGNILERFSAQQFPDLHSELNLSSLELGDSALYFCASSVGGTGGGLAKNIQYFGAGTRLSVL.

This clone was counted a single time. The V and J genes are TRBV5-1 and TRBJ2-1; 10 bases map to TRBD2. CDR1 SGHRS and CDR2 YFSETQ come from the germline V gene. After removal of 4 bases from V and 0 bases from J, the junction contained 7 bases not matched to a gene. This CDR3 is built from 17 residues. The CDR3 DNA reads as TGCGCCAGCAGCCCAAAAGCTAGCGGGAGCTCCTACAATGAGCAGTTCTTC. This gives the protein CASSPKASGSSYNEQFF. Full variable domain (outside the CDR3, taken from reference TRBV5-1 and TRBJ2-1): KAGVTQTPRYLIKTRGQQVTLSCSPISGHRSVSWYQQTPGQGLQFLFEYFSETQRNKGNFPGRFSGRQFSNSRSEMNVSTLELGDSALYLCASSPKASGSSYNEQFFGPGTRLTVL.

V usage is TRBV7-9 and J usage is TRBJ2-7; D is possibly TRBD1 (5 bases). In germline, CDR1 is SEHNR, CDR2 FQNEAQ (reference sequence). This CDR3 has 16 amino acids. Trimming shortened V by 4 bases and J by 6 bases, and 22 bases separated the two germline ends. CDR3 in amino acids: CASSSNRLQGTGEQYF. CDR3 coding DNA: TGTGCCAGCAGCTCGAACCGTCTTCAGGGTACGGGCGAGCAGTACTTC.

The chain joins TRBV5-3 to TRBJ2-7, with TRBD2 identical over 9 bases. TRBV5-3 is classed as an ORF, of uncertain function. V gave up 4 bases and J gave up 4 bases; unmatched junction bases: 9. The CDR3 consists of 15 residues. The CDR3 here is CARSRRLAAFYEQYF. The CDR3 bases are TGTGCCAGAAGCCGTAGACTAGCGGCTTTTTACGAGCAGTACTTC.

The rearrangement links TRBV6-1 to TRBJ1-2; 9 bases agree with TRBD1. The V and J ends lost 6 bases and 5 bases, in that order; junction bases with no gene match: 7. Looked up from germline, CDR1 is MNHNS and CDR2 is SASEGT. The CDR3 is 14 amino acids. This chain's CDR3 is CASRLRGTGYGYTF. CDR3 bases: TGTGCCAGCAGGCTAAGGGGGACAGGGTATGGCTACACCTTC.

The chain links TRBV30 to TRBJ2-2; 8 bases align to TRBD2. V was pared by 1 base and J by 3 bases, with 4 bases of the junction left unmatched. This CDR3 comprises 15 residues. Per the germline V gene, CDR1 is GTSNPN and CDR2 is SVGIG (reference sequence). CDR3 in DNA: TGTGCCTGGAGTGCGGGACTAGAATACACCGGGGAGCTGTTTTTT. It encodes CAWSAGLEYTGELFF.

V gene TRBV10-1 combines with J gene TRBJ1-1; TRBD1 aligns across 7 bases. From germline, CDR1 is WNHNN and CDR2 SYGVQD (reference sequence). After removal of 4 bases from V and 3 bases from J, the junction contained 2 bases not matched to a gene. The CDR3 loop spans 13 amino acids. CDR3 residues: CASSGDSYTEAFF. DNA for the CDR3: TGCGCCAGCAGTGGGGACAGTTACACTGAAGCTTTCTTT.

The chain has TRBV5-6 and TRBJ2-3; 7 nucleotides line up with TRBD2. Per the germline V gene, CDR1 is SGHDT and CDR2 is YYEEEE. After removal of 5 bases from V and 10 bases from J, the junction contained 10 bases not matched to a gene. This CDR3 is built from 13 residues. The CDR3 is CASSGGRRQAQYF. The CDR3 bases are TGTGCCAGCAGTGGCGGGAGAAGGCAAGCGCAGTATTTT.